This T cell receptor beta chain was documented in a study of T cell responses to AZD1222 COVID-19 vaccine. The CDR3 consists of 15 residues. With 6 bases clipped from V and 2 bases from J, the junction kept 8 bases outside the gene matches. The germline CDR1 and CDR2 sequences are LGHDT and YNNKEL (reference sequence). Only in-frame clones appear in the TCRdb table, and some are missing; sequencing was by immunoSEQ multiplex PCR. The sample consists of 90,000 to 150,000 clones, about 87% of them appearing once. General observations from the study: It was only after the peak T cell response that any repertoires were sampled. Mapped onto spike, vaccine-associated CD4 TCRs spanned it and were dominant at 160-218 and 743-854. Among the donors, most were white British and more were female, and clonal diversity was possibly underestimated.

This clone showed up just once. Its antigen is as yet unknown. The chain uses TRBV3-1 (or the pseudogene TRBV3-2) and TRBJ2-7; 9 bases are a match to TRBD1. This sequence originates from an adult in good health. The sample consisted of peripheral blood, taken on day 0 of AZD1222 vaccination. CDR3 coding DNA: TGTGCCAGCAGGCCCGGGACAGGGATCCCCTACGAGCAGTACTTC. Translating gives CASRPGTGIPYEQYF.